These T cell receptor beta chains were read from a single sample in a study of blood T cell repertoires in COVID-19. Only in-frame clones appear in the TCRdb table, and some are missing; sequencing was by immunoSEQ multiplex PCR. The data contain approximately 200,000 clones, 86% of them singletons. The sequenced sample was PBMCs or T cells enriched from blood (not recorded which). These receptors all come from a woman in her thirties who had been exposed to COVID-19. Each CDR3 is given with its conserved first and last residue. A D gene is named only where the DNA matches it firmly.

v_gene	d_gene	CDR3aa
TRBV5-1	NA	CASSRQNPEYGYTF
TRBV6-5	TRBD1	CASRRTGGSGNTIYF
TRBV12-3/TRBV12-4	NA	CASSWEGYGYTF
TRBV3-1/TRBV3-2	TRBD1	CASSQDGGQYRPEAFF
TRBV3-1/TRBV3-2	TRBD1	CASSRLAPGTGPLAKNIQYF
TRBV6-5	TRBD1	CASSYDRGGTEAFF
TRBV5-1	TRBD1	CASSLETGDGELFF
TRBV29-1	NA	CSAGDVTTSTDTQYF
TRBV2	NA	CASSIRAGNTGELFF
TRBV5-1	TRBD1	CASSLVQGSGNTIYF
TRBV7-9	TRBD1	CASSPSSGTGNSPLHF
TRBV28	NA	CASSFLSGKNSPLHF
TRBV10-3	NA	CAISDGGKGDYEQYF
TRBV7-2	TRBD1	CASSQLKDRGPTGELFF
TRBV25-1	NA	CASSLTVNSPLHF